This T cell receptor (beta chain) appears in the sequencing data of a study of T-cell memory formation after mild COVID-19. Germline V gene lookup returns CDR1 MNHEY and CDR2 SVGEGT. The CDR3 covers 16 residues. Trimming at V came to 4 bases and at J to 0 bases, leaving 5 bases not matched to a gene. TCRdb reprocessed the 5' RACE reads via MiXCR and lists one record per CDR3 protein. The repertoire holds about 350,000 distinct CDR3 sequences, with roughly 13% as singletons. The TCR comes from a man between 18 and 29 years old who had mild COVID-19 (a few samples of this study predate the infection). Cell type and time point are not known. V and J are TRBV6-2 or TRBV6-3 and TRBJ2-3, with 9 bases matching TRBD2. The sample taken for sequencing was PBMCs or a T cell subset sorted from them (not recorded which). CDR3 amino acids: CASSLVAGASTDTQYF. CDR3 DNA: TGTGCCAGCAGTTTGGTAGCGGGGGCTAGCACAGATACGCAGTATTTT.